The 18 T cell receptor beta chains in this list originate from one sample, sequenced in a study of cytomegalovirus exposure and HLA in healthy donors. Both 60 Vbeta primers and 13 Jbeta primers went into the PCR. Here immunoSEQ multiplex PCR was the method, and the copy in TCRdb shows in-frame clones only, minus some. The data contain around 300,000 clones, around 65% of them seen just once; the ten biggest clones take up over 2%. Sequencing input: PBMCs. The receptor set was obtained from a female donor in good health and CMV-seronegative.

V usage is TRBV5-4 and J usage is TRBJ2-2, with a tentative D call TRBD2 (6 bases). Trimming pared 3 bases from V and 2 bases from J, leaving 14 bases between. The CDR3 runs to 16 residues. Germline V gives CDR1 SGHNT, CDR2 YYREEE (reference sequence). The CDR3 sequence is CASSWRGLTNTGELFF. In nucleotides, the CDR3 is TGTGCCAGCAGCTGGAGGGGTCTCACAAACACCGGGGAGCTGTTTTTT.

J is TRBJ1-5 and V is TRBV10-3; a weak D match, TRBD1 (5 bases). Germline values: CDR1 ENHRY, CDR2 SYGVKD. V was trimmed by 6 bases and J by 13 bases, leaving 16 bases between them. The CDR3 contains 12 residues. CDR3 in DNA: TGTGCCATCAGCCCCTCGGGGGGTTTTCAGCATTTT. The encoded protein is CAISPSGGFQHF.

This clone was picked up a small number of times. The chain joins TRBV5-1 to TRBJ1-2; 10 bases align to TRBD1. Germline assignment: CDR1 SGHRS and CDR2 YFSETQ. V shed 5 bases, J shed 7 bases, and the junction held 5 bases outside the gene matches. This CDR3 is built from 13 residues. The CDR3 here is CASRAGTGAGYTF. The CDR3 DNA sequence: TGCGCCAGCAGGGCCGGGACAGGGGCTGGCTACACCTTC.

The CDR3 loop reads CASSSFREQYF. CDR3 nucleotide sequence: TGTGCCAGCAGTTCCTTCCGGGAGCAGTACTTC. The chain couples TRBV27 to TRBJ2-7; no definite D call. Germline V lookup: CDR1 MNHEY, CDR2 SMNVEV (reference sequence). The CDR3 length is 11 residues. Trimming removed 4 bases at V and 7 bases at J, with 8 bases between.

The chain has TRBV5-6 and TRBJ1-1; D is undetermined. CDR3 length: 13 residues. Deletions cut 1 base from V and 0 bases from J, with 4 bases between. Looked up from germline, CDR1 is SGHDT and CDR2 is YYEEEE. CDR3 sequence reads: CASSLRVNTEAFF. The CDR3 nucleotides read TGTGCCAGCAGCTTGAGAGTGAACACTGAAGCTTTCTTT.

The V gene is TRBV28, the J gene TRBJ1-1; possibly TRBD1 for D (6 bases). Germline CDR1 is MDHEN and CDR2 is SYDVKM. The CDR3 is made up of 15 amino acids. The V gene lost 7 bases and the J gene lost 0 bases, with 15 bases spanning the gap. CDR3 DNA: TGTGCCAGCACCGTCACGGGACATATGAACACTGAAGCTTTCTTT. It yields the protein CASTVTGHMNTEAFF.

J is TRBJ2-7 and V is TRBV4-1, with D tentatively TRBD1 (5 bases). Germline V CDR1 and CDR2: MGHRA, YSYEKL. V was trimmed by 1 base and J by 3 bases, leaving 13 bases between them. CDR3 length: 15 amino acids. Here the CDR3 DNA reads TGCGCCAGCAGCCAAGTGACGACAGCGATCTACGAGCAGTACTTC. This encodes CASSQVTTAIYEQYF.

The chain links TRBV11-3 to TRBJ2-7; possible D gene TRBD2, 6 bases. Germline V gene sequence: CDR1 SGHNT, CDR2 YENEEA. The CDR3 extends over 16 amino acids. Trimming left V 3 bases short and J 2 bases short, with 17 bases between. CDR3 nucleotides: TGTGCCAGCAGCTTCCTTCTCGGGGCGGGGACCTACGAGCAGTACTTC. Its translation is CASSFLLGAGTYEQYF. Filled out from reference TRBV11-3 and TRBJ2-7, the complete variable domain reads EAGVVQSPRYKIIEKKQPVAFWCNPISGHNTLYWYLQNLGQGPELLIRYENEEAVDDSQLPKDRFSAERLKGVDSTLKIQPAELGDSAVYLCASSFLLGAGTYEQYFGPGTRLTVT.

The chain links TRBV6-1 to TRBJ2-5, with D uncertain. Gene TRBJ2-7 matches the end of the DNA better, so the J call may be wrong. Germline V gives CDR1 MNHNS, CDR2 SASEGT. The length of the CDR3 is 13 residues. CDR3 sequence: CASSPSRSYEQYF. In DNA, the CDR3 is TGTGCCAGCAGTCCGAGCAGGTCCTACGAGCAGTACTTC.

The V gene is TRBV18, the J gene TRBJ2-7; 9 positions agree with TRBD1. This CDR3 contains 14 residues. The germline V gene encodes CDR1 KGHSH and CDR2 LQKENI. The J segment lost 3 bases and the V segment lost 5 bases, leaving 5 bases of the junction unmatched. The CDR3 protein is CASSSTTGGYEQYF. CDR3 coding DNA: TGTGCCAGCTCATCCACGACAGGGGGCTACGAGCAGTACTTC.

This chain's CDR3 is CAAARGNTQPQHF. In DNA, the CDR3 is TGTGCCGCCGCCAGGGGTAATACGCAGCCCCAGCATTTT. This chain joins TRBV6-1 and TRBJ1-5; D perhaps matches TRBD1 (6 bases). The CDR3 is 13 amino acids. V shed 11 bases and J shed 7 bases, with 18 bases lying between them. Germline V gene lookup returns CDR1 MNHNS and CDR2 SASEGT.

In nucleotides, the CDR3 is TGTGCCAGCAGCCCGGCCGGGACTCTGAACACCGGGGAGCTGTTTTTT. Its protein product is CASSPAGTLNTGELFF. The chain carries TRBV5-4 and TRBJ2-2; D may be TRBD2 (6 bases). This CDR3 spans 16 amino acids. V was clipped by 4 bases and J by 1 base, with 14 bases between them. Germline V gene data show CDR1 as SGHNT and CDR2 as YYREEE (reference sequence).

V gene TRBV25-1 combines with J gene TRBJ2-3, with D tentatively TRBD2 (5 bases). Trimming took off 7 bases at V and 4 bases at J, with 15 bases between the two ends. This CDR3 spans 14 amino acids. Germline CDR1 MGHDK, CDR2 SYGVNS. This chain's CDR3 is CASMAVGVPDTQYF. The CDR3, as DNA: TGTGCCAGCATGGCCGTCGGGGTGCCAGATACGCAGTATTTT.

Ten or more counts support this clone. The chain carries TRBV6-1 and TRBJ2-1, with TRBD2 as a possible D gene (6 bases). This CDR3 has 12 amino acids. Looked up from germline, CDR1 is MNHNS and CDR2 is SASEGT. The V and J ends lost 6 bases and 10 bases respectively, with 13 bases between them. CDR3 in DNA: TGTGCCAGCAGACTCGGGAGCAGCGAGCAGTTCTTC. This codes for CASRLGSSEQFF.

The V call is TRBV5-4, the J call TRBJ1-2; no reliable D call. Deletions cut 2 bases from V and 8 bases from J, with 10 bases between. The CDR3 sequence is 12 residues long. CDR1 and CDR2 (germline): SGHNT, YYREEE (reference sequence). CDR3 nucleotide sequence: TGTGCCAGCAGCTTTGGCATGGAGGGCTACACCTTC. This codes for CASSFGMEGYTF.

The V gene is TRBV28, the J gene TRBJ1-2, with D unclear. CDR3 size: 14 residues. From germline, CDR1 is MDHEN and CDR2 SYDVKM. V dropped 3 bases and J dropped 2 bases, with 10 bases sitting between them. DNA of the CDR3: TGTGCCAGCAGTTTTCTCTTAGTAAACTATGGCTACACCTTC. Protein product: CASSFLLVNYGYTF.

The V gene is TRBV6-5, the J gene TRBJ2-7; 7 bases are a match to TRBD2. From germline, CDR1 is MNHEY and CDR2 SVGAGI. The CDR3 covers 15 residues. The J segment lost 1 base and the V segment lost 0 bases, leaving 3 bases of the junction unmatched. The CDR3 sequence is CASSYSGRESYEQYF. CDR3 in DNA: TGTGCCAGCAGTTACTCGGGGAGGGAGTCCTACGAGCAGTACTTC.

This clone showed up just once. CDR3 in DNA: TGTGCCAGCTCACACAGCGAGACCCAGTACTTC. It yields the protein CASSHSETQYF. V gene TRBV18 combines with J gene TRBJ2-5; D not resolved. Trimming stripped 4 bases from V and 5 bases from J, with 5 bases between. CDR1 KGHSH and CDR2 LQKENI come from the germline V gene. The CDR3 is made up of 11 amino acids.